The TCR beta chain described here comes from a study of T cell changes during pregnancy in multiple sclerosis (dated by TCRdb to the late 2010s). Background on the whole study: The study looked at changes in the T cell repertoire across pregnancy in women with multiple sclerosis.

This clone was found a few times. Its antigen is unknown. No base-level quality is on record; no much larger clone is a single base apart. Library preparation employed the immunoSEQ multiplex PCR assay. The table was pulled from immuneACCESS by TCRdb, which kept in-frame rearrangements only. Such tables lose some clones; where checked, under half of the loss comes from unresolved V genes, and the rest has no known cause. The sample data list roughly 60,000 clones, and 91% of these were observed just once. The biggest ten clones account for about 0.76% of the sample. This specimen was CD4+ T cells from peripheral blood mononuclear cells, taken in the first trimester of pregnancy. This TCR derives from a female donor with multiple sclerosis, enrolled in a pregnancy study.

The bases are TGTGCCAGCAGCTCAAACAGGGATCAGCCCCAGCATTTT. It is translated as CASSSNRDQPQHF. Here the chain combines TRBV11-1 and TRBJ1-5; D gene: possibly TRBD1, on 6 matching bases. Trimming costs V 4 bases and J 5 bases, and their ends lie 9 bases apart. The germline V gene (reference sequence) provides CDR1 SGHAT and CDR2 FQDESV. Including the terminal cysteine and phenylalanine, the CDR3 comprises 13 residues. Left in the record is the CDR3 DNA by itself, 39 bases read in frame from the first base.